This T cell receptor beta chain is drawn from a study of PD-1 blockade in classical Hodgkin lymphoma. CDR3 length equals 13 residues. Per germline, CDR1 SSHAT and CDR2 FNYEAQ (reference sequence). Sequencing was performed with immunoSEQ multiplex PCR; in TCRdb, only in-frame clones are kept and a portion is missing. The table records about 29,000 clones, 78% of them present only once. Every patient experienced relapse after autologous stem cell transplantation, and brentuximab vedotin exposure varied. This TCR came from a human donor with classical Hodgkin lymphoma. The V call is TRBV7-7, the J call TRBJ2-5; TRBD2 aligns across 8 bases. The material sequenced was peripheral blood mononuclear cells (PBMCs), taken before the second cycle of nivolumab. The chain's CDR3 is CATTTSGQETQYF. The CDR3 bases are TGTGCTACCACCACTAGCGGCCAAGAGACCCAGTACTTC.